This T cell receptor (beta chain) was retrieved from a study of CD8+CD57+ T cells in acquired aplastic anemia. Study as a whole: DNA per sorted CD4+ or CD8+ sample ranged about 0.2 to 27.4 ug, averaging about 3 ug.

This clonotype has ten or more counts. The template for TCR beta VDJ and CDR3 sequence profiling was genomic DNA. In TCRdb, the reads were re-called with MiXCR into one record per CDR3 protein. The table has hundreds of thousands of distinct CDR3 sequences, around a third seen once. V gave up 7 bases and J gave up 1 base, with 17 bases separating them. The CDR3 length is 15 residues. Patients who underwent sequencing had shown CD8+CD57+ cell expansion by flow cytometry. The clonotype originates from a human donor with aplastic anemia. The source material was sorted CD4+, CD8+, or CD8+CD57+ T cells (not recorded which) from PBMCs. The chain combines TRBV12-3 or TRBV12-4 with TRBJ2-7; D is perhaps TRBD1 (6 bases). CDR3 bases: TGTGCCAGCAACCGTGGCCAGGGGCTGTCCTACGAGCAGTACTTC. Protein product: CASNRGQGLSYEQYF.